This T cell receptor beta chain was sequenced during a study of cytotoxic CD8 clonotypes in ibrutinib-treated CLL. Study overall: The cohort had over ten relapsed/refractory and some 14 treatment-naive patients, some 18 IGHV unmutated. Recorded responses included approximately 25 partial and 2 complete; following median 68 months, approximately 14 stayed remitted and roughly 12 progressed.

There are 17 residues in the CDR3. Germline trimming cut 4 bases from V and 1 base from J; bases unmatched to any gene: 8. The V gene's germline CDR1 is MNHNS and CDR2 SASEGT. Targeted sequencing depth ranged from 1 in 200,000 to 1 in 1 million T cells. Profiling relied on immunoSEQ multiplex PCR, and the TCRdb table lists in-frame clones only, not all of them. The repertoire has 250,000 to 350,000 clones, around 76% of them found once; the top ten carry roughly 6%. The chain uses TRBV6-1 and TRBJ1-5; 9 bases match TRBD1. The TCR originated in a human donor with chronic lymphocytic leukemia. Sample: PBMCs, taken at disease progression, from a patient treated with ibrutinib. CDR3 DNA sequence: TGTGCCAGCAGTGGGAACAGGGGGCTTTCGAGCAATCAGCCCCAGCATTTT. It translates to CASSGNRGLSSNQPQHF.